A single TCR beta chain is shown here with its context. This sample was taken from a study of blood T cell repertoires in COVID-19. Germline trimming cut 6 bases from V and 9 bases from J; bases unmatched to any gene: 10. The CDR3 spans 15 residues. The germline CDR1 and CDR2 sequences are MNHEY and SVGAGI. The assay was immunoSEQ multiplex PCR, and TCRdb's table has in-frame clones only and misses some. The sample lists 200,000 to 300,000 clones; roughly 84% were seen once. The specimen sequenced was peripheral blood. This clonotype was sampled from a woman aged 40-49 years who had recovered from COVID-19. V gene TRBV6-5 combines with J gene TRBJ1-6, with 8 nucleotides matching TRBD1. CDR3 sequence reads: CASRSGGLHPSPLHF. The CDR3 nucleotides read TGTGCCAGCAGATCAGGGGGCTTACATCCTTCACCCCTCCACTTT.